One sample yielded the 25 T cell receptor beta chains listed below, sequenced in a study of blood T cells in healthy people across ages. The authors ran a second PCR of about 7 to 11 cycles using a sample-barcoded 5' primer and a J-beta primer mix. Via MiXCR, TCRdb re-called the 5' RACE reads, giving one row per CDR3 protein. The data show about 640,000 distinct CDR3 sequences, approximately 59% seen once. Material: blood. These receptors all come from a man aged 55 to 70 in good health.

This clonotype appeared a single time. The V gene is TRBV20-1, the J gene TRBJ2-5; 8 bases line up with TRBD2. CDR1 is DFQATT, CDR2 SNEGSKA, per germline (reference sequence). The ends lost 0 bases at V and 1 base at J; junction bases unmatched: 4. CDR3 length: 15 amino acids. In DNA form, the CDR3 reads TGCAGTGCTAGAGATATTACTAGCGGCCAAGAGACCCAGTACTTC. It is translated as CSARDITSGQETQYF.

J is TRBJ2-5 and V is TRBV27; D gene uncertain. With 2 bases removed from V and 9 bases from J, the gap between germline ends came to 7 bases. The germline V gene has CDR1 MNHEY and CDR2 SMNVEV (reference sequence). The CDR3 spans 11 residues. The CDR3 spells CASSLRPAQYF. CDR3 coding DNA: TGTGCCAGCAGTTTAAGGCCGGCCCAGTACTTC.

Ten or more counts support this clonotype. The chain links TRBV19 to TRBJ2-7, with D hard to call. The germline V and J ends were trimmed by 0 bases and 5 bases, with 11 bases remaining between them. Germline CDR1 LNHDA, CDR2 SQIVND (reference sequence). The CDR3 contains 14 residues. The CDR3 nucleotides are TGTGCCAGTAGTATAGATCCGGGTCACGACGAGCAGTACTTC. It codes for CASSIDPGHDEQYF.

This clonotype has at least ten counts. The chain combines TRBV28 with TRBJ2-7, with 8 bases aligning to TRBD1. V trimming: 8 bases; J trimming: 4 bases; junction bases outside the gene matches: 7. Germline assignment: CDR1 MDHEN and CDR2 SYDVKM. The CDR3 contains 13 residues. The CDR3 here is CASATGTGYEQYF. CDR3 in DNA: TGTGCCAGCGCCACCGGGACAGGTTACGAGCAGTACTTC.

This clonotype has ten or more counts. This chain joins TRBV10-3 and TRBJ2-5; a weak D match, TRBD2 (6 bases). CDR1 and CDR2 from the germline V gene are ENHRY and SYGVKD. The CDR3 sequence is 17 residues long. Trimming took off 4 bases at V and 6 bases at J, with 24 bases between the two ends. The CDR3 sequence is CAISGLPGESGAKTQYF. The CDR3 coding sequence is TGTGCCATCAGTGGGCTCCCGGGAGAGTCCGGAGCGAAGACCCAGTACTTC.

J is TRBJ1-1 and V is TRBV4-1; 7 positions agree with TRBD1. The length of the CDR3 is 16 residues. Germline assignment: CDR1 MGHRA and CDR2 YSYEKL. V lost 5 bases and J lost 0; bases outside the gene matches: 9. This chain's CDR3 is CASSYQGGGLNTEAFF. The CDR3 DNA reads TGCGCCAGCAGCTACCAGGGGGGGGGGTTGAACACTGAAGCTTTCTTT.

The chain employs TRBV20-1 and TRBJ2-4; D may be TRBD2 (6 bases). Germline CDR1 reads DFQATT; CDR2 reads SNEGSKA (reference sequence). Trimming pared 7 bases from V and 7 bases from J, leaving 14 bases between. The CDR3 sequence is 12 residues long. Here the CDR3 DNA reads TGCAGTGTTTACGAGGGAGGCAACATTCAGTACTTC. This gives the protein CSVYEGGNIQYF.

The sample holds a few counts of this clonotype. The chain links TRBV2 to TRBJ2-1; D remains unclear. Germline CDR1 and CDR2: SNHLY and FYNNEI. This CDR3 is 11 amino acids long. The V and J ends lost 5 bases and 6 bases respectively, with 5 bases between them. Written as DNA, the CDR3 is TGTGCCAGCAGTAATTTCAATGAGCAGTTCTTC. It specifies CASSNFNEQFF.

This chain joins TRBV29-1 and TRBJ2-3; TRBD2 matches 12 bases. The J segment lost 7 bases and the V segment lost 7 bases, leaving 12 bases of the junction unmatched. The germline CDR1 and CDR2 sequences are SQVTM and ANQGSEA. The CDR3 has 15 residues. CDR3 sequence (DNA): TGCAGCGCCGGGGTCCTACTAGCGGGGGGTTATACGCAGTATTTT. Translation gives CSAGVLLAGGYTQYF.

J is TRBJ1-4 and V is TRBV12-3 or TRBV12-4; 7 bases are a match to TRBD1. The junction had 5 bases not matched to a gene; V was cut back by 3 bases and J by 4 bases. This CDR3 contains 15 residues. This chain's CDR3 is CASSFGQDRNEKLFF. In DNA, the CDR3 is TGTGCCAGCAGTTTTGGACAGGACCGTAATGAAAAACTGTTTTTT.

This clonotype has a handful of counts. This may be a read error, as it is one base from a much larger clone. The DNA for the CDR3 is TGCAGCGGGGAAGGGGGCACTTACAATGAGCAGTACTTC. Its translation is CSGEGGTYNEQYF. This chain connects TRBV29-1 to TRBJ2-7; TRBD1 matches 7 bases. In germline, CDR1 is SQVTM, CDR2 ANQGSEA. Germline trimming cut 7 bases from V and 7 bases from J; bases unmatched to any gene: 13. The CDR3 length is 13 residues.

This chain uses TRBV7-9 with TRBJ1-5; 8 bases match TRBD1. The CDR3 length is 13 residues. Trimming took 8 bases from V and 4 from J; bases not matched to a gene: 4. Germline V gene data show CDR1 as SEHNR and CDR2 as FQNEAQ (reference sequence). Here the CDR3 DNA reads TGTGCCAGCGCAGGGGGCACGAATCAGCCCCAGCATTTT. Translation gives CASAGGTNQPQHF. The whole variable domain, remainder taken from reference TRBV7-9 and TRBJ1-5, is DTGVSQNPRHKITKRGQNVTFRCDPISEHNRLYWYRQTLGQGPEFLTYFQNEAQLEKSRLLSDRFSAERPKGSFSTLEIQRTEQGDSAMYLCASAGGTNQPQHFGDGTRLSIL.

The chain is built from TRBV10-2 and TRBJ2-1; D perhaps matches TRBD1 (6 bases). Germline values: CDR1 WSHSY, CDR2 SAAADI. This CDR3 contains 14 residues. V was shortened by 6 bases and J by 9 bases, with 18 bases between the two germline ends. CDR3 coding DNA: TGCGCCAGCAGCGCCGGACAGCGCCCCAGTGAGCAGTTCTTC. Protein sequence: CASSAGQRPSEQFF.

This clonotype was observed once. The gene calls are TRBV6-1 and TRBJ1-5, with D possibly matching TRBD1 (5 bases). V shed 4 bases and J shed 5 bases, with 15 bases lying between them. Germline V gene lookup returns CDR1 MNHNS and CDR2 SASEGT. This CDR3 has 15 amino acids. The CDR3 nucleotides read TGTGCCAGCAGTGCCCCTAAGGGGCTCGATCAGCCCCAGCATTTT. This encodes CASSAPKGLDQPQHF.

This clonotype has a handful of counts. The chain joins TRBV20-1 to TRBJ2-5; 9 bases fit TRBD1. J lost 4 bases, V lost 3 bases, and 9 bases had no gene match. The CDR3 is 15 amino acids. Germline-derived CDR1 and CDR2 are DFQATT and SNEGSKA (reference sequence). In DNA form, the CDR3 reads TGCAGTGCTAGTGGGACAGGGAAAACCCGAGAGACCCAGTACTTC. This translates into CSASGTGKTRETQYF.

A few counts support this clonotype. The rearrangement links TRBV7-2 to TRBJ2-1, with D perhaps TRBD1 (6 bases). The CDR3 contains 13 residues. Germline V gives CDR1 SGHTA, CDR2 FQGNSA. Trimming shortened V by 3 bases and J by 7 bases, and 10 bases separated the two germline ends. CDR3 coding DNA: TGTGCCAGCAGCTTGTCAGGGGCAAATGAGCAGTTCTTC. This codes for CASSLSGANEQFF.

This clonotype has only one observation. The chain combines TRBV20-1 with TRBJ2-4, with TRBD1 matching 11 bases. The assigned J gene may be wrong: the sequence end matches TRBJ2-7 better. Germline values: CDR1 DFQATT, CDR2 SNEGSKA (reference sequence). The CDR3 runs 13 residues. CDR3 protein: CSARRTGGFEQYF. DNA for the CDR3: TGCAGTGCTAGAAGGACAGGGGGCTTCGAGCAGTACTTC.

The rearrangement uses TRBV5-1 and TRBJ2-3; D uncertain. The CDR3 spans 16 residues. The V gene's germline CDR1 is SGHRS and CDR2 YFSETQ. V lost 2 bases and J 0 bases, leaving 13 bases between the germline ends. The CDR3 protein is CASSFMAEPSTDTQYF. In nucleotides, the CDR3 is TGCGCCAGCAGCTTTATGGCGGAGCCTAGCACAGATACGCAGTATTTT. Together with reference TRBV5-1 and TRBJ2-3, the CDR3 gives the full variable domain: KAGVTQTPRYLIKTRGQQVTLSCSPISGHRSVSWYQQTPGQGLQFLFEYFSETQRNKGNFPGRFSGRQFSNSRSEMNVSTLELGDSALYLCASSFMAEPSTDTQYFGPGTRLTVL.

DNA of the CDR3: TGTGCCAGCAGCTTAGCCGAGGCTAGCGAGGCCCAGTACTTC. This translates into CASSLAEASEAQYF. The V and J genes are TRBV7-9 and TRBJ2-5; D is possibly TRBD2 (6 bases). Trimming removed 0 bases from V and 9 bases from J, with 14 bases in between. There are 14 residues in the CDR3. Germline CDR1 SEHNR, CDR2 FQNEAQ (reference sequence).

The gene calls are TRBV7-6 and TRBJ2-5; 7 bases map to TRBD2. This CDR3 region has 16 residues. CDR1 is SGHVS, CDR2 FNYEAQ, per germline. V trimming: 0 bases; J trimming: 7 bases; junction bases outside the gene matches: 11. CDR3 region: CASSLAKPGLVWTQYF. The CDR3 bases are TGTGCCAGCAGCTTAGCTAAGCCCGGACTAGTTTGGACCCAGTACTTC.

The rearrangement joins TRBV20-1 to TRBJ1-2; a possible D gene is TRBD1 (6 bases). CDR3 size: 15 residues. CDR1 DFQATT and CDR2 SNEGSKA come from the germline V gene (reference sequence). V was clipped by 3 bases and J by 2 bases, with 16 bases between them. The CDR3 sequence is CSARTPMGANYGYTF. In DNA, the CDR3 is TGCAGTGCTAGGACGCCAATGGGGGCCAACTATGGCTACACCTTC.

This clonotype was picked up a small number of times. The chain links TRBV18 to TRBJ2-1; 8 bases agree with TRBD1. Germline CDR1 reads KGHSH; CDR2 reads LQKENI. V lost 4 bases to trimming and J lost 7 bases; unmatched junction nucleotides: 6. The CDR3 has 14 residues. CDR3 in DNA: TGTGCCAGCTCACTTAGCGGACAGGGAAATGAGCAGTTCTTC. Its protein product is CASSLSGQGNEQFF.

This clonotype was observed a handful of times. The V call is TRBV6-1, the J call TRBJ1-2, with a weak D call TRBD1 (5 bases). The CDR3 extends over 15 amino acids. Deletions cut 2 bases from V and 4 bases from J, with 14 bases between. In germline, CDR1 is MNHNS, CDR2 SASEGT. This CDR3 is CASSENRQLTYGYTF. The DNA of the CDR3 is TGTGCCAGCAGTGAAAATCGACAGTTAACCTATGGCTACACCTTC.

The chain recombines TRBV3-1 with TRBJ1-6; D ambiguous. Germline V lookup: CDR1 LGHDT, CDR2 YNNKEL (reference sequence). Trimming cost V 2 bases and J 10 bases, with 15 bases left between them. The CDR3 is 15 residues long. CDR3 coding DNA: TGTGCCAGCAGCCAAACAATCTGGGGAGACTCACCCCTCCACTTT. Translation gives CASSQTIWGDSPLHF.

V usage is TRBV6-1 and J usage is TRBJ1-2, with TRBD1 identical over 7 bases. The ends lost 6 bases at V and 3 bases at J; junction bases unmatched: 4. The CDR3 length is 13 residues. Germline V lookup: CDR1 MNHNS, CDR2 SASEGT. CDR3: CASRTGIDYGYTF. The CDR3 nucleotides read TGTGCCAGCAGGACAGGGATCGACTATGGCTACACCTTC.